The T cell receptor (beta chain) under discussion was sequenced for a study of metastatic and nonmetastatic thyroid tumors. Study as a whole: Repertoire comparison spanned blood and tumor or nodule tissue of malignant and benign thyroid patients. Study results and limitations: The reported finding was significantly higher TCR beta diversity in malignant thyroid tumors relative to benign nodules, in blood and tumor.

Thyroid surgery was preceded by no treatment in any patient. The CDR3 loop spans 11 amino acids. From germline, CDR1 is DFQATT and CDR2 SNEGSKA (reference sequence). On this clone: The antigen is unknown. Mismatch with germline at one junction end may stem from a read error.

The authors' processing: The study built a papillary thyroid cancer distant-metastasis classifier from CDR3 differences across clinicopathological groups. From the PCR reads, TCRdb re-called clones with MiXCR. The V and J calls were determined by TCRdb, not by the authors. The data show about 48,000 clones, over 20% seen once. This TCR was sampled from a male donor with papillary thyroid cancer or a benign thyroid nodule (not recorded which). Some clones in this sample may be carry-over from other donors' samples. This chain links TRBV20-1 with TRBJ2-7; D is uncertain. Sequenced sample: blood. This CDR3 is CSAREGYEQCF. The DNA for the CDR3 is TGCAGTGCTAGAGAAGGCTACGAGCAGTGCTTC.